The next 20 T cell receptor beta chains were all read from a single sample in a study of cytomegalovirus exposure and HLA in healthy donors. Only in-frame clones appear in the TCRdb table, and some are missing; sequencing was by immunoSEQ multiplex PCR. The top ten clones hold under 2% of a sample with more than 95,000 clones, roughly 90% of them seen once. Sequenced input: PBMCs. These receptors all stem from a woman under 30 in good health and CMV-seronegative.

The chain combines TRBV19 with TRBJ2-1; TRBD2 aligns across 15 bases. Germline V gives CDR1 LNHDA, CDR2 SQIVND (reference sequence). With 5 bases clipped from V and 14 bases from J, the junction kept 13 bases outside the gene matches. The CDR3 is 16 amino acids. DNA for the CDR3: TGTGCCAGTAGTGCCTCAGCCCCGGGACTAGCGGGGGGTAAGTTCTTC. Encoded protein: CASSASAPGLAGGKFF.

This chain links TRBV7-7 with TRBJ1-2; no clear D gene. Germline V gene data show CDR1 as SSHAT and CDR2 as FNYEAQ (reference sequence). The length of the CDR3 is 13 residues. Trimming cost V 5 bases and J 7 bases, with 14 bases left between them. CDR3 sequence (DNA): TGTGCCAGCAGCGACACACCTCCGAGTGGCTACACCTTC. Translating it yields CASSDTPPSGYTF.

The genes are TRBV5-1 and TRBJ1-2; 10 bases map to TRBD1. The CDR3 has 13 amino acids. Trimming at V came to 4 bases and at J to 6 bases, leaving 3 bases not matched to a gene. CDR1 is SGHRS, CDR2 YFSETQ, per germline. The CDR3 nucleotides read TGCGCCAGCAGCACGGACAGGGGGAATGGCTACACCTTC. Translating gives CASSTDRGNGYTF.

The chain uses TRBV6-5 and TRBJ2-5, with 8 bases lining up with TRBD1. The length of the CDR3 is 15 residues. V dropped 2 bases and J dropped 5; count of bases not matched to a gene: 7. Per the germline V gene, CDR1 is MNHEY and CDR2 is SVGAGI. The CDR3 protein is CASSYAGGAGETQYF. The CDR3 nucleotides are TGTGCCAGCAGTTACGCAGGGGGCGCGGGGGAGACCCAGTACTTC.

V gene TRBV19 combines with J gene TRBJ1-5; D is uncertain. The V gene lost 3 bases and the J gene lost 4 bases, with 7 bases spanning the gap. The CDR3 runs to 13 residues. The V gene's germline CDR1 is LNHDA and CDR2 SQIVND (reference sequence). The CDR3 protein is CASSIERNQPQHF. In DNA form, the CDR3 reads TGTGCCAGTAGTATCGAGAGAAATCAGCCCCAGCATTTT.

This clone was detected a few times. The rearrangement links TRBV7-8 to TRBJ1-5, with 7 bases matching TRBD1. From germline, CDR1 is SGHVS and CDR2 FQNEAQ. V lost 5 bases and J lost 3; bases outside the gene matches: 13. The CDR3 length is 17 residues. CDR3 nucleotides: TGTGCCAGCAGCCTATCCCCCCAGACAGGGCTCAATCAGCCCCAGCATTTT. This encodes CASSLSPQTGLNQPQHF. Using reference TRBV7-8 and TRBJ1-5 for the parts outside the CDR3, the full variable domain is GAGVSQSPRYKVAKRGQDVALRCDPISGHVSLFWYQQALGQGPEFLTYFQNEAQLDKSGLPSDRFFAERPEGSVSTLKIQRTQQEDSAVYLCASSLSPQTGLNQPQHFGDGTRLSIL.

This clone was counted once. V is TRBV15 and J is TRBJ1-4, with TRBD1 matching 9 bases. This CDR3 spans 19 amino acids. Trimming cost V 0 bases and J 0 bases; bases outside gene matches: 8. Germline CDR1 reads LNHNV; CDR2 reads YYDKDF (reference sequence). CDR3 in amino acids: CATSRDGTGRFATNEKLFF. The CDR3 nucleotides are TGTGCCACCAGCAGAGATGGGACAGGGAGGTTTGCAACTAATGAAAAACTGTTTTTT.

The CDR3 coding sequence is TGCGCCAGCAGCCGCGTGACTAGCGGGAGGATGGATACGCAGTATTTT. Encoded protein: CASSRVTSGRMDTQYF. J is TRBJ2-3 and V is TRBV5-1; 13 nucleotides line up with TRBD2. The CDR3 contains 16 residues. Per germline, CDR1 SGHRS and CDR2 YFSETQ. The V segment lost 4 bases and the J segment 6 bases; nucleotides outside the gene matches: 8.

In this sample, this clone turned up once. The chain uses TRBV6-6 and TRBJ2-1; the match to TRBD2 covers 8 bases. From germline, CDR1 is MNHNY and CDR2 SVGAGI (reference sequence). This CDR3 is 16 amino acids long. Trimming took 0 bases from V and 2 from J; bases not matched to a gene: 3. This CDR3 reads CASSYSTSGPYNEQFF. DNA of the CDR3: TGTGCCAGCAGTTACTCTACTAGCGGACCCTACAATGAGCAGTTCTTC.

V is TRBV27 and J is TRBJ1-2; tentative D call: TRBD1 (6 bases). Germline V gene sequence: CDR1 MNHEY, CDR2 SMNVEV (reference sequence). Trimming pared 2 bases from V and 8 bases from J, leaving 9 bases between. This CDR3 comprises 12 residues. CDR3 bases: TGTGCCAGCAGTTTAGGGGGCCGGGGCTACACCTTC. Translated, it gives CASSLGGRGYTF.

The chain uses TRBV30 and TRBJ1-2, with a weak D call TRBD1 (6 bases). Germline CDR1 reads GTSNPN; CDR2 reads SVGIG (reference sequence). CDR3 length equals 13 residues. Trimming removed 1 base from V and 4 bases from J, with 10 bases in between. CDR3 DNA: TGTGCCTGGAGTGGGGGGCTGCTCTATGGCTACACCTTC. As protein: CAWSGGLLYGYTF.

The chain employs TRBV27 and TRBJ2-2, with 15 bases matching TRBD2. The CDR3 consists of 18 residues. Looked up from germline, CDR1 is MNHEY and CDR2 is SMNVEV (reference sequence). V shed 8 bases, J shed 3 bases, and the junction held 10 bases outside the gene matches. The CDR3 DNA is TGTGCCAGCTCTATAGGACTAGCGGGGGGGTGGGACACCGGGGAGCTGTTTTTT. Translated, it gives CASSIGLAGGWDTGELFF.

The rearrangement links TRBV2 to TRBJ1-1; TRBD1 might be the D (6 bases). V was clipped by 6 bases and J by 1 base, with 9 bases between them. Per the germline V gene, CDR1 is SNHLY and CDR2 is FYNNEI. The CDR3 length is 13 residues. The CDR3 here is CASRGQPNTEAFF. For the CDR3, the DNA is TGTGCCAGCAGAGGACAGCCGAACACTGAAGCTTTCTTT.

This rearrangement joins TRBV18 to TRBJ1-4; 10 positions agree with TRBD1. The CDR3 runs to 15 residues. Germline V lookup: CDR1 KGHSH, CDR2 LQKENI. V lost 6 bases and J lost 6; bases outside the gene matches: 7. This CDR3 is CASSRDGQGDEKLFF. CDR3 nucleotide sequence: TGTGCCAGCTCTCGTGACGGACAGGGGGATGAAAAACTGTTTTTT.

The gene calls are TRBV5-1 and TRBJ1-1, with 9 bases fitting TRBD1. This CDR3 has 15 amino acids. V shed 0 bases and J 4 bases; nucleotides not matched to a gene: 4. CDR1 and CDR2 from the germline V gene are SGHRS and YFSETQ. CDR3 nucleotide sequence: TGCGCCAGCAGCTTGGGGGACAGGGTAAGCACTGAAGCTTTCTTT. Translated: CASSLGDRVSTEAFF.

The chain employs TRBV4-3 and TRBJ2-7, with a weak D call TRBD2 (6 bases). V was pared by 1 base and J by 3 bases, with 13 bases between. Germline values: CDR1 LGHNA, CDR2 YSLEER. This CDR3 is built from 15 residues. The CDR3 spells CASSQAIGLLYEQYF. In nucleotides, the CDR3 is TGCGCCAGCAGCCAAGCAATAGGACTACTCTACGAGCAGTACTTC.

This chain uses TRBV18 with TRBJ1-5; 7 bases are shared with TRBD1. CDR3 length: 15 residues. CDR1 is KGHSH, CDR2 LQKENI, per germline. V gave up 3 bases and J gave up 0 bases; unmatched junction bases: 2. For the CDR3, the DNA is TGTGCCAGCTCACCGCAGGGGGATAGCAATCAGCCCCAGCATTTT. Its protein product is CASSPQGDSNQPQHF.

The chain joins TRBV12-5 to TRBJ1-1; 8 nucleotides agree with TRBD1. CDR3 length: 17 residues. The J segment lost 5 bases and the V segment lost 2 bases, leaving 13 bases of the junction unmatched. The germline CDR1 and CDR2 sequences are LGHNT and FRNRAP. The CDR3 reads CASGLLLGQGAWTEAFF. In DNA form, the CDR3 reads TGTGCTAGTGGTTTGCTCCTCGGGCAGGGGGCATGGACTGAAGCTTTCTTT. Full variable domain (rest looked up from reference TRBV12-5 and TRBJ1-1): DARVTQTPRHKVTEMGQEVTMRCQPILGHNTVFWYRQTMMQGLELLAYFRNRAPLDDSGMPKDRFSAEMPDATLATLKIQPSEPRDSAVYFCASGLLLGQGAWTEAFFGQGTRLTVV.

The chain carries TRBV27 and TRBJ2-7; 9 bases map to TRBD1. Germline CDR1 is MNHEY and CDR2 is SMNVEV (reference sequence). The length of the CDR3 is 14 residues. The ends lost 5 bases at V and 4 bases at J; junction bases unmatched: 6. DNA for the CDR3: TGTGCCAGCAGTCTCCGGGACAGGGTTTACGAGCAGTACTTC. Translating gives CASSLRDRVYEQYF.

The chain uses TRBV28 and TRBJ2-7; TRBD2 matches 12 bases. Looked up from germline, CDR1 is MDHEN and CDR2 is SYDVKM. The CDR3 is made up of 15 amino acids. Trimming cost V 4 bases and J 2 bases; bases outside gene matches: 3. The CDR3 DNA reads TGTGCCAGCAGTTCGAGACTAGCGGGGGCCTACGAGCAGTACTTC. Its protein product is CASSSRLAGAYEQYF.